This T cell receptor beta chain was captured in a study of regulatory T cells in long-lasting Graves disease. Study results and caveats: Persistent Graves' patients possessed reduced TCR diversity relative to recently diagnosed ones.

This CDR3 contains 15 residues. Germline V CDR1 and CDR2: KGHSH, LQKENI. The V and J ends lost 4 bases and 8 bases, in that order; junction bases with no gene match: 11. Relying on iRepertoire HTBI primers and Arm-PCR of CDR3 regions, the team built TCR beta libraries. TCRdb ran MiXCR on the multiplex PCR reads and lists one entry per CDR3 protein. The table shows approximately 400,000 distinct CDR3 sequences, with approximately 16% occurring only once. This sample's time point: newly diagnosed GD, antithyroid drugs for less than 3 months. After RNA was extracted from PBMCs, the TCR library was made from it. The authors drew approximately 9 milliliters of peripheral blood into EDTA tubes. This clonotype was detected many times. The antigen is unknown. These records were also assigned to another study, of T cells in Graves' hyperthyroidism and ophthalmopathy. That work contributes: In the first-round RT-PCR of the TCR CDR3, the HTBI primer set was used.

This chain joins TRBV18 and TRBJ2-4; 7 bases map to TRBD1. The sample consisted of peripheral blood mononuclear cells (PBMCs), taken at new diagnosis, from a patient treated with antithyroid drugs. The sequence was collected from a woman aged 35 to 49 with Graves disease. The CDR3: CASSLKRDSQHIQYF. CDR3 DNA sequence: TGTGCCAGCTCACTAAAACGGGACAGTCAGCACATTCAGTACTTC.